This T cell receptor (beta chain) was sequenced in a study of blood T cell repertoires in COVID-19. Overall study: Researchers got acute and convalescent COVID-19 samples from the United States, Italy and Spain. T cells, B-cell-depleted T cells, or PBMCs provided the cDNA or gDNA that served as material.

This CDR3 comprises 15 residues. The V end lost 3 bases, the J end lost 1 base, and 11 bases lay between the germline ends. Original handling: Estimates of nucleated cell counts were drawn from the amplification of reference gene primers. TCRdb's copy holds only in-frame clones and misses some; the assay was immunoSEQ multiplex PCR. V and J calls plus clone size are reproduced from that table; the DNA served to infer D and trimming. The sample includes roughly 110,000 clones, around nine tenths of them seen just once. V gene TRBV23-1 combines with J gene TRBJ2-3; a weak D match, TRBD1 (5 bases). TRBV23-1 is marked as an open reading frame, function uncertain. The sequenced sample was peripheral blood. The receptor comes from a woman aged 25-40 years with acute or convalescent COVID-19. In nucleotides, the CDR3 is TGCGCCAGCAGTCATCGGCAGGGTGGCACAGATACGCAGTATTTT. This gives the protein CASSHRQGGTDTQYF.